Each of the 28 T cell receptor beta chains below was sequenced from the same sample in a study of vaccination and CD4 T cells after COVID-19. Treatment noted: approximately 9-day PBMC culture with coronavirus spike peptide pools or control peptides (ViraFEST assay). No cognate antigen is known for these TCRs. Sequencing of cultured CD4+ T cell DNA used the Oncomine TCR Beta short-read assay. Each CDR3 protein is one row after TCRdb ran MiXCR on the PCR reads. The repertoire includes around 9,200 distinct CDR3 sequences, about 61% of them detected once, and roughly 25% sits in the top ten. Sequencing was carried out using CD4+ T cells from blood, cultured in vitro. The source is a human donor who had recovered from COVID-19.

This clonotype was seen a few times. V gene TRBV27 combines with J gene TRBJ1-5; D gene ambiguous. CDR1 and CDR2 from the germline V gene are MNHEY and SMNVEV (reference sequence). The CDR3 totals 12 residues. V lost 6 bases and J lost 4, with 7 bases in between. CDR3 sequence: CASSRSNQPQHF. CDR3 bases: TGTGCCAGCAGCCGTAGTAATCAGCCCCAGCATTTT.

The rearrangement links TRBV7-3 to TRBJ2-5; 11 bases are a match to TRBD2. J gave up 2 bases and V 3 bases, and 2 bases lay outside the gene matches. Germline V lookup: CDR1 SGHTA, CDR2 FQGTGA. The CDR3 runs to 15 residues. The CDR3 protein is CASSLRLAGQETQYF. The CDR3, as DNA: TGTGCCAGCAGCTTGAGACTAGCGGGACAAGAGACCCAGTACTTC.

V is TRBV20-1 and J is TRBJ1-5; D remains ambiguous. The CDR3 extends over 15 amino acids. The V gene lost 6 bases and the J gene lost 3 bases, with 18 bases spanning the gap. Germline V CDR1 and CDR2: DFQATT, SNEGSKA (reference sequence). The CDR3 DNA follows: TGCAGTGCCCGAGGTGGCGGCGGCAACAATCAGCCCCAGCATTTT. This encodes CSARGGGGNNQPQHF.

V usage is TRBV7-6 and J usage is TRBJ1-2; no reliable D call. The CDR3 is made up of 14 amino acids. Germline CDR1 reads SGHVS; CDR2 reads FNYEAQ. V was shortened by 1 base and J by 8 bases, with 14 bases between the two germline ends. The CDR3 DNA reads as TGTGCCAGCAGCTTAGACCACCTTGGGATGGGCTACACCTTC. The encoded protein is CASSLDHLGMGYTF.

J is TRBJ1-2 and V is TRBV20-1; possible D gene TRBD1, 5 bases. The CDR3 runs to 13 residues. Germline loops: CDR1 DFQATT, CDR2 SNEGSKA (reference sequence). V lost 3 bases to trimming and J lost 1 base, with 9 bases between them. The chain's CDR3 is CSARGGVNYGYTF. Written as DNA, the CDR3 is TGCAGTGCTAGGGGGGGGGTTAACTATGGCTACACCTTC.

The chain links TRBV28 to TRBJ1-5; TRBD1 might be the D (5 bases). From germline, CDR1 is MDHEN and CDR2 SYDVKM. This CDR3 is built from 14 residues. V was pared by 7 bases and J by 3 bases, with 13 bases between. Here the CDR3 reads CASTPGGVNQPQHF. The CDR3 DNA is TGTGCCAGCACCCCCGGGGGAGTCAATCAGCCCCAGCATTTT.

This clonotype appeared once. Here the CDR3 DNA reads TGTGCCAGCAGTCAGGGATGGGGCGGCTACACCTTC. Protein product: CASSQGWGGYTF. The chain combines TRBV28 with TRBJ1-2, with D possibly matching TRBD1 (5 bases). Trimming shortened V by 5 bases and J by 8 bases, and 12 bases separated the two germline ends. CDR3 length equals 12 residues. Germline V lookup: CDR1 MDHEN, CDR2 SYDVKM.

The chain is built from TRBV28 and TRBJ1-6; TRBD1 is a possible D gene (6 bases). Trimming took 3 bases from V and 11 from J, leaving 14 bases between them. The CDR3 length is 14 residues. Germline V lookup: CDR1 MDHEN, CDR2 SYDVKM. As DNA, the CDR3 is TGTGCCAGCAGTTTGGGGGGGCACGGGACACCCCTCCACTTT. Translated, it gives CASSLGGHGTPLHF.

This clonotype was observed a single time. The CDR3 DNA sequence: TGTGCCACTACAGGTCTTCGGTCGACCCAAGCTTTCTTT. It yields the protein CATTGLRSTQAFF. This chain links TRBV24-1 with TRBJ1-1, with D possibly TRBD1 on 5 matching bases. V dropped 10 bases and J dropped 9 bases, with 20 bases sitting between them. The CDR3 consists of 13 residues. CDR1 and CDR2 (germline): KGHDR, SFDVKD.

This rearrangement joins TRBV6-1 to TRBJ1-5, with D possibly TRBD1 on 5 matching bases. V lost 5 bases and J 9 bases, leaving 14 bases between the germline ends. CDR3 length: 13 amino acids. Germline-derived CDR1 and CDR2 are MNHNS and SASEGT. In nucleotides, the CDR3 is TGTGCCAGCAGTAACCGGGACGGTTGGCCCCAGCATTTT. It encodes CASSNRDGWPQHF.

Only a few counts were recorded for this clonotype. The gene calls are TRBV20-1 and TRBJ2-1; no definite D call. The CDR3 totals 12 residues. Trimming left V 3 bases short and J 8 bases short, with 11 bases between. The germline V gene has CDR1 DFQATT and CDR2 SNEGSKA (reference sequence). Here the CDR3 DNA reads TGCAGTGCTAGGCCACTGGGCCATGAGCAGTTCTTC. It codes for CSARPLGHEQFF.

The chain couples TRBV20-1 to TRBJ1-1; the D gene is possibly TRBD1 (5 bases). The CDR3 runs 13 residues. CDR1 is DFQATT, CDR2 SNEGSKA, per germline (reference sequence). Trimming removed 3 bases at V and 3 bases at J, with 11 bases between. CDR3 amino acids: CSASSGRYTEAFF. The CDR3, as DNA: TGCAGTGCTAGTTCGGGACGCTACACTGAAGCTTTCTTT.

This clonotype was picked up a small number of times. The chain uses TRBV7-2 and TRBJ1-5; perhaps TRBD1 as D (5 bases). Between the trimmed V and J ends, which lost 2 bases and 1 base, there was a span of 9 bases. The CDR3 totals 15 residues. Germline-derived CDR1 and CDR2 are SGHTA and FQGNSA. The CDR3 nucleotides read TGTGCCAGCAGCTTATATGGGGCCAGCAATCAGCCCCAGCATTTT. Translated, it gives CASSLYGASNQPQHF.

The rearrangement uses TRBV20-1 and TRBJ2-7; 7 bases are a match to TRBD2. After removal of 4 bases from V and 2 bases from J, the junction contained 5 bases not matched to a gene. The CDR3 sequence is 13 residues long. CDR1 DFQATT and CDR2 SNEGSKA come from the germline V gene (reference sequence). The CDR3 bases are TGCAGTGCTAATGAGCGGGACCCCTACGAGCAGTACTTC. Residues: CSANERDPYEQYF.

This clonotype came up once. V is TRBV28 and J is TRBJ2-7; 7 bases align to TRBD2. From germline, CDR1 is MDHEN and CDR2 SYDVKM. The V and J ends lost 6 bases and 10 bases, in that order; junction bases with no gene match: 6. The CDR3 totals 11 residues. This CDR3 is CASSLGRDQYF. The CDR3 nucleotides are TGTGCCAGCAGCTTGGGGAGGGACCAGTACTTC.

The chain joins TRBV15 to TRBJ2-1; a possible D gene is TRBD2 (5 bases). The V gene's germline CDR1 is LNHNV and CDR2 YYDKDF (reference sequence). With 1 base removed from V and 4 bases from J, the gap between germline ends came to 11 bases. The CDR3 runs 15 residues. CDR3 protein: CATSRVLAAYNEQFF. The CDR3 region has the DNA TGTGCCACCAGCAGAGTTCTAGCCGCGTACAATGAGCAGTTCTTC.

This rearrangement joins TRBV7-6 to TRBJ1-2; D call uncertain. CDR3 size: 11 residues. Trimming shortened V by 1 base and J by 3 bases, and 0 bases separated the two germline ends. Germline assignment: CDR1 SGHVS and CDR2 FNYEAQ. CDR3 DNA: TGTGCCAGCAGCTTAGACTATGGCTACACCTTC. Residues: CASSLDYGYTF.

This chain links TRBV7-2 with TRBJ2-7; 8 nucleotides align to TRBD2. Germline V lookup: CDR1 SGHTA, CDR2 FQGNSA. The CDR3 sequence is 14 residues long. Germline trimming cut 5 bases from V and 6 bases from J; bases unmatched to any gene: 9. The CDR3 here is CASSPGGGLREQYF. For the CDR3, the DNA is TGTGCCAGCAGCCCGGGGGGGGGGCTCCGCGAGCAGTACTTC. Supplemented by reference TRBV7-2 and TRBJ2-7, the full variable domain reads GAGVSQSPSNKVTEKGKDVELRCDPISGHTALYWYRQSLGQGLEFLIYFQGNSAPDKSGLPSDRFSAERTGGSVSTLTIQRTQQEDSAVYLCASSPGGGLREQYFGPGTRLTVT.

The chain couples TRBV20-1 to TRBJ1-2; 7 bases line up with TRBD1. The V segment lost 0 bases and the J segment 4 bases; nucleotides outside the gene matches: 8. The CDR3 consists of 15 residues. Germline CDR1 reads DFQATT; CDR2 reads SNEGSKA (reference sequence). The CDR3, as DNA: TGCAGTGCTAGAGATCAAACAGGGGCCGTCTATGGCTACACCTTC. Its translation: CSARDQTGAVYGYTF.

The chain uses TRBV28 and TRBJ1-2, with a tentative D call TRBD1 (5 bases). CDR1 is MDHEN, CDR2 SYDVKM, per germline. The germline V and J ends were trimmed by 3 bases and 8 bases, with 13 bases remaining between them. CDR3 length: 13 residues. The CDR3 loop is CASSFQGTRGYTF. For the CDR3, the DNA is TGTGCCAGCAGTTTCCAAGGGACCCGGGGCTACACCTTC.

The CDR3 loop reads CSAVTGVGTEAFF. CDR3 bases: TGCAGTGCTGTCACAGGGGTTGGGACTGAAGCTTTCTTT. The chain is built from TRBV20-1 and TRBJ1-1; TRBD1 matches at 7 bases. The CDR3 has 13 amino acids. With 5 bases clipped from V and 5 bases from J, the junction kept 8 bases outside the gene matches. Germline CDR1 DFQATT, CDR2 SNEGSKA (reference sequence).

The genes are TRBV28 and TRBJ2-5, with TRBD2 matching over 7 bases. Per germline, CDR1 MDHEN and CDR2 SYDVKM. The junction had 18 bases not matched to a gene; V was cut back by 9 bases and J by 2 bases. There are 17 residues in the CDR3. In nucleotides, the CDR3 is TGTGCCAGTACGACAGCAGTTGGACTAGGACTGCAAGAGACCCAGTACTTC. It yields the protein CASTTAVGLGLQETQYF.

V and J are TRBV20-1 and TRBJ1-2; D is ambiguous. From germline, CDR1 is DFQATT and CDR2 SNEGSKA (reference sequence). The CDR3 length is 11 residues. CDR3 amino acids: CRAAGLDGYTF. The DNA for the CDR3 is TGCAGGGCCGCGGGCCTTGATGGCTACACCTTC.

This clonotype was recorded a few times. This rearrangement joins TRBV20-1 to TRBJ1-6, with D tentatively TRBD1 (6 bases). The CDR3 covers 16 residues. The V gene lost 5 bases and the J gene lost 5 bases, with 19 bases spanning the gap. CDR1 is DFQATT, CDR2 SNEGSKA, per germline (reference sequence). The CDR3 spells CSAPGGGQLNNSPLHF. DNA for the CDR3: TGCAGTGCTCCCGGGGGGGGCCAGCTAAATAATTCACCCCTCCACTTT.

The chain recombines TRBV20-1 with TRBJ2-1, with 9 bases identical to TRBD1. Germline trimming cut 4 bases from V and 8 bases from J; bases unmatched to any gene: 9. The CDR3 sequence is 14 residues long. Germline lookup yields CDR1 DFQATT and CDR2 SNEGSKA (reference sequence). CDR3 protein: CSAIPGQGFHEQFF. The CDR3 DNA sequence: TGCAGTGCTATACCGGGACAGGGATTTCATGAGCAGTTCTTC.

The chain is built from TRBV20-1 and TRBJ2-7, with D perhaps matching TRBD2 (5 bases). The V gene lost 6 bases and the J gene lost 7 bases, with 16 bases spanning the gap. The CDR3 length is 12 residues. Germline-derived CDR1 and CDR2 are DFQATT and SNEGSKA (reference sequence). Written as DNA, the CDR3 is TGCAGTGCCCAAAAAGGTTGGGAGGAGCAGTACTTC. Its protein is CSAQKGWEEQYF.

This clonotype has only one observation. The V and J genes are TRBV28 and TRBJ1-2, with a possible D match to TRBD1 (6 bases). The germline V gene has CDR1 MDHEN and CDR2 SYDVKM. V lost 8 bases to trimming and J lost 4 bases, with 14 bases between them. There are 13 residues in the CDR3. The CDR3 loop is CASFTGSLYGYTF. In DNA, the CDR3 is TGTGCCAGCTTCACAGGGTCCCTCTATGGCTACACCTTC.

With respect to this clonotype: This may arise from a read error, as a much more abundant clone is one base away. The rearrangement uses TRBV15 and TRBJ1-6, with D tentatively TRBD1 (5 bases). Germline lookup yields CDR1 LNHNV and CDR2 YYDKDF (reference sequence). CDR3 length equals 14 residues. The CDR3 sequence: CATSTRTDNLPLHF. CDR3 coding DNA: TGTGCCACCAGCACTAGGACGGACAATTTACCCCTCCACTTT.